The 14 T cell receptor beta chains below were found in one sample sequenced in a study of blood T cell repertoires in COVID-19. Measured with immunoSEQ multiplex PCR; TCRdb has only the in-frame clones, and not every one. The sample lists 75,000 to 100,000 clones, around 90% seen once, with around 5% in the top ten. The material sequenced was peripheral blood. These receptors originate from a woman aged 80 or over with acute or convalescent COVID-19.

Only a few counts were recorded for this clone. The rearrangement uses TRBV7-2 and TRBJ2-2, with 7 bases lining up with TRBD1. Germline CDR1 SGHTA, CDR2 FQGNSA. With 3 bases clipped from V and 7 bases from J, the junction kept 8 bases outside the gene matches. This CDR3 contains 15 residues. CDR3 sequence reads: CASSLARGQGGELFF. The CDR3, as DNA: TGTGCCAGCAGCTTGGCGAGGGGGCAGGGCGGGGAGCTGTTTTTT.

The V and J genes are TRBV3-1 (or the pseudogene TRBV3-2) and TRBJ2-5, with 11 bases identical to TRBD2. The CDR3 is made up of 16 amino acids. CDR1 is LGHDT, CDR2 YNNKEL, per germline (reference sequence). Trimming removed 4 bases from V and 0 bases from J; junction bases left unmatched: 4. CDR3 DNA: TGTGCCAGCAGCCGGCGACTAGCGGGAAACCAAGAGACCCAGTACTTC. This gives the protein CASSRRLAGNQETQYF.

The gene calls are TRBV19 and TRBJ2-1, with 9 bases matching TRBD1. This CDR3 spans 15 amino acids. In germline, CDR1 is LNHDA, CDR2 SQIVND (reference sequence). V was clipped by 0 bases and J by 4 bases; unmatched bases: 1. CDR3 region: CASSIDDRGYNEQFF. CDR3 DNA: TGTGCCAGTAGTATAGACGACAGGGGGTACAATGAGCAGTTCTTC.

The chain couples TRBV6-5 to TRBJ1-3, with TRBD1 as a possible D gene (6 bases). V dropped 7 bases and J dropped 1 base, with 14 bases sitting between them. The CDR3 is 15 residues long. In germline, CDR1 is MNHEY, CDR2 SVGAGI. The CDR3 region has the DNA TGTGCCAGCAACCTCGACAGGCGTTCTGGAAACACCATATATTTT. Translating it yields CASNLDRRSGNTIYF.

V gene TRBV5-1 combines with J gene TRBJ2-7, with D tentatively TRBD2 (7 bases). The CDR3 length is 15 residues. V lost 0 bases, J lost 6 bases, and 16 bases lay in between. CDR1 is SGHRS and CDR2 is YFSETQ in the germline V gene. As DNA, the CDR3 is TGCGCCAGCAGCTTGGTTTTAGGGGAGGGGGGCGAGCAGTACTTC. Amino acids: CASSLVLGEGGEQYF.

This clone was seen a single time. This chain joins TRBV4-2 and TRBJ1-1; D is uncertain. This CDR3 contains 15 residues. The germline gives CDR1 LGHNA, CDR2 YNFKEQ. The germline V and J ends were trimmed by 0 bases and 4 bases, with 12 bases remaining between them. CDR3 amino acids: CASSQEQKRVTEAFF. The CDR3 DNA follows: TGTGCCAGCAGCCAAGAACAGAAACGAGTCACTGAAGCTTTCTTT.

The J gene is TRBJ2-2, the V gene TRBV5-1; 10 bases fit TRBD2. Germline CDR1 and CDR2: SGHRS and YFSETQ. CDR3 length: 16 amino acids. V was clipped by 1 base and J by 2 bases; unmatched bases: 2. The CDR3, as DNA: TGCGCCAGCAGCTTGCGGACTAGCGGAAACACCGGGGAGCTGTTTTTT. This translates into CASSLRTSGNTGELFF.

The chain joins TRBV6-6 to TRBJ2-7; perhaps TRBD1 as D (6 bases). Germline CDR1 reads MNHNY; CDR2 reads SVGAGI (reference sequence). The CDR3 sequence is 14 residues long. V was pared by 1 base and J by 7 bases, with 14 bases between. The CDR3 loop reads CASSYFTGSWEQYF. CDR3 coding DNA: TGTGCCAGCAGTTACTTCACAGGGTCTTGGGAGCAGTACTTC.

The rearrangement uses TRBV19 and TRBJ2-3; 7 bases match TRBD1. This CDR3 region has 14 residues. Germline V lookup: CDR1 LNHDA, CDR2 SQIVND (reference sequence). The V gene end was trimmed by 6 bases and the J gene end by 2 bases; junction bases not matched to a gene: 5. CDR3 sequence: CASRHGQDTDTQYF. The CDR3 bases are TGTGCCAGTAGACACGGACAGGACACAGATACGCAGTATTTT.

This clone was detected only a few times. The chain couples TRBV3-1 (or the pseudogene TRBV3-2) to TRBJ1-4, with TRBD1 as a possible D gene (5 bases). The CDR3 runs 14 residues. Per the germline V gene, CDR1 is LGHDT and CDR2 is YNNKEL (reference sequence). Trimming removed 2 bases from V and 4 bases from J, with 8 bases in between. For the CDR3, the DNA is TGTGCCAGCAGCCAAAGGGGATTTAATGAAAAACTGTTTTTT. Protein product: CASSQRGFNEKLFF.

The chain links TRBV3-1 (or the pseudogene TRBV3-2) to TRBJ2-1, with TRBD2 identical over 9 bases. The trim removed 3 bases at V and 6 bases at J, leaving 6 bases unmatched. This CDR3 spans 15 amino acids. Germline CDR1 LGHDT, CDR2 YNNKEL (reference sequence). The DNA of the CDR3 is TGTGCCAGCAGCCAGCGCTCTAGCGGGACCAATGAGCAGTTCTTC. Amino acid sequence: CASSQRSSGTNEQFF.

The chain has TRBV30 and TRBJ2-7, with D unresolved. CDR1 and CDR2 from the germline V gene are GTSNPN and SVGIG (reference sequence). V was clipped by 2 bases and J by 2 bases, with 10 bases between them. The CDR3 is made up of 13 amino acids. The CDR3 loop is CAWSPSPPYEQYF. DNA for the CDR3: TGTGCCTGGAGTCCGAGTCCTCCCTACGAGCAGTACTTC.

J is TRBJ1-6 and V is TRBV21-1; the D call TRBD1 from the table was never checked on the DNA. TRBV21-1 is given as a pseudogene. The CDR3 sequence is 19 residues long. This CDR3 reads CASSNRYQGPAGYNSPLHF. The DNA of the CDR3 is TGTGCCAGCAGCAATCGGTATCAAGGCCCGGCAGGGTATAATTCACCCCTCCACTTT.

This clone has just a few counts. This CDR3 reads CASSQVTFYF. The CDR3 region has the DNA TGTGCCAGCAGTCAGGTCACTTTTTACTTC. The chain uses TRBV6-5 and TRBJ2-7; D is ambiguous. V was clipped by 5 bases and J by 13 bases, with 12 bases between them. The CDR3 totals 10 residues. From germline, CDR1 is MNHEY and CDR2 SVGAGI.